Shown below are 32 T cell receptor beta chains from a single sample sequenced in a study of T cell changes during pregnancy in multiple sclerosis. Libraries were prepared by immunoSEQ multiplex PCR; TCRdb keeps only in-frame clonotypes and omits some of them. The profile shows 40,000 to 45,000 clones, around nine tenths of them singletons. The material was CD8+ T cells from peripheral blood mononuclear cells, obtained in the third trimester of pregnancy. The source of these receptors is a female donor with multiple sclerosis, enrolled in a pregnancy study.

This clone showed up just once. CDR3 nucleotides: TGCGCCAGCAGCCCCGGTAGCGGGAGGCCCTACGAGCAGTACTTC. Translation gives CASSPGSGRPYEQYF. The V and J genes are TRBV5-1 and TRBJ2-7, with 10 bases fitting TRBD2. Trimming cost V 4 bases and J 2 bases; bases outside gene matches: 6. This CDR3 is built from 15 residues. Germline CDR1 and CDR2: SGHRS and YFSETQ.

This clone was found a few times. The chain joins TRBV6-1 to TRBJ2-1, with 11 bases that match TRBD2. CDR1 is MNHNS and CDR2 is SASEGT in the germline V gene. CDR3 length: 15 residues. V shed 2 bases, J shed 4 bases, and the junction held 1 base outside the gene matches. CDR3 DNA: TGTGCCAGCAGTGAAATAGCGGGAGGGTACAATGAGCAGTTCTTC. As protein: CASSEIAGGYNEQFF.

The V and J genes are TRBV6-6 and TRBJ2-1; possible D gene TRBD1, 5 bases. Germline V gene lookup returns CDR1 MNHNY and CDR2 SVGAGI (reference sequence). With 7 bases removed from V and 2 bases from J, the gap between germline ends came to 12 bases. The CDR3 consists of 14 residues. CDR3 residues: CASTEVGAYNEQFF. CDR3 nucleotides: TGTGCCAGCACAGAGGTAGGGGCCTACAATGAGCAGTTCTTC.

V is TRBV27 and J is TRBJ2-3, with a tentative D call TRBD2 (5 bases). The ends were cut back, 6 bases at V and 1 base at J, with 23 bases in the middle. The CDR3 is made up of 18 amino acids. Germline V CDR1 and CDR2: MNHEY, SMNVEV (reference sequence). The CDR3 region has the DNA TGTGCCAGCAGCCCGGAAGCGGCAACCTCCTTAGGCACAGATACGCAGTATTTT. It specifies CASSPEAATSLGTDTQYF.

This rearrangement joins TRBV15 to TRBJ2-1; TRBD1 aligns across 7 bases. This CDR3 is 15 amino acids long. V gave up 8 bases and J gave up 1 base; unmatched junction bases: 8. CDR1 LNHNV and CDR2 YYDKDF come from the germline V gene (reference sequence). This chain's CDR3 is CATSGDSDSYNEQFF. The DNA for the CDR3 is TGTGCCACCTCCGGGGACAGTGATTCCTACAATGAGCAGTTCTTC.

The chain combines TRBV27 with TRBJ2-7, with 7 bases matching TRBD1. J gave up 6 bases and V 5 bases, and 10 bases lay outside the gene matches. Germline V gene lookup returns CDR1 MNHEY and CDR2 SMNVEV (reference sequence). The CDR3 spans 14 residues. In DNA, the CDR3 is TGTGCCAGCAGTCCGCAAAGTAACAGGGGCGAGCAGTACTTC. Translating it yields CASSPQSNRGEQYF.

The CDR3 DNA reads TGTGCCTGGACTGCGACTAGTTCGGGGGAGCAGTACTTC. This sequence encodes CAWTATSSGEQYF. The chain has TRBV30 and TRBJ2-7; tentatively, D is TRBD2 (6 bases). V gave up 4 bases and J gave up 7 bases, with 17 bases separating them. Germline V gene sequence: CDR1 GTSNPN, CDR2 SVGIG (reference sequence). This CDR3 contains 13 residues.

The J gene is TRBJ2-7, the V gene TRBV28; TRBD2 is a possible D gene (5 bases). Trimming removed 2 bases at V and 2 bases at J, with 16 bases between. Germline-derived CDR1 and CDR2 are MDHEN and SYDVKM. This CDR3 comprises 16 residues. CDR3 protein: CASSLRGYYKAYEQYF. For the CDR3, the DNA is TGTGCCAGCAGTTTACGGGGATACTATAAGGCCTACGAGCAGTACTTC.

V is TRBV14 and J is TRBJ2-3; 10 nucleotides match TRBD2. This CDR3 spans 16 amino acids. J lost 8 bases, V lost 5 bases, and 13 bases had no gene match. CDR1 is SGHDN and CDR2 is FVKESK in the germline V gene. The CDR3 DNA reads TGTGCCAGCAGCGAATTCCAAAGCGGGGGGGCCACTACGCAGTATTTT. Amino acid sequence: CASSEFQSGGATTQYF.

The V gene is TRBV28, the J gene TRBJ1-1; TRBD1 matches 7 bases. The J segment lost 4 bases and the V segment lost 2 bases, leaving 7 bases of the junction unmatched. The germline CDR1 and CDR2 sequences are MDHEN and SYDVKM. The length of the CDR3 is 15 residues. DNA of the CDR3: TGTGCCAGCAGTTTAGACAGGGAGGTTGGCACTGAAGCTTTCTTT. It is translated as CASSLDREVGTEAFF.

The chain employs TRBV11-2 and TRBJ2-7; TRBD1 matches 9 bases. The V gene's germline CDR1 is SGHAT and CDR2 FQNNGV. This CDR3 region has 15 residues. Trimming removed 3 bases from V and 1 base from J; junction bases left unmatched: 4. The CDR3: CASSFGTGISYEQYF. The CDR3 DNA sequence: TGTGCCAGCAGCTTCGGGACAGGGATTTCCTACGAGCAGTACTTC.

The chain couples TRBV28 to TRBJ1-2; 7 bases align to TRBD1. After removal of 6 bases from V and 2 bases from J, the junction contained 9 bases not matched to a gene. The CDR3 consists of 15 residues. Germline V gene data show CDR1 as MDHEN and CDR2 as SYDVKM. The chain's CDR3 is CASSDPDRENYGYTF. The CDR3 DNA reads as TGTGCCAGCAGCGACCCAGACAGGGAAAACTATGGCTACACCTTC.

The chain joins TRBV13 to TRBJ1-3; D ambiguous. CDR3 size: 15 residues. The V end lost 0 bases, the J end lost 7 bases, and 13 bases lay between the germline ends. Germline V gene sequence: CDR1 PRHDT, CDR2 FYEKMQ (reference sequence). The CDR3 DNA reads as TGTGCCAGCAGCTTAGGGCCGTTAGGAGCGAACACCATATATTTT. This codes for CASSLGPLGANTIYF.

The chain is built from TRBV7-9 and TRBJ2-5; 7 positions agree with TRBD2. After removal of 10 bases from V and 2 bases from J, the junction contained 4 bases not matched to a gene. CDR1 SEHNR and CDR2 FQNEAQ come from the germline V gene (reference sequence). The CDR3 covers 12 residues. DNA of the CDR3: TGTGCCACCTCCGGGGGGCAAGAGACCCAGTACTTC. Protein sequence: CATSGGQETQYF. The entire variable domain, with the rest obtained from reference TRBV7-9 and TRBJ2-5, is as follows: DTGVSQNPRHKITKRGQNVTFRCDPISEHNRLYWYRQTLGQGPEFLTYFQNEAQLEKSRLLSDRFSAERPKGSFSTLEIQRTEQGDSAMYLCATSGGQETQYFGPGTRLLVL.

This clone was seen only once. The chain uses TRBV5-1 and TRBJ2-7, with 11 bases aligning to TRBD2. The germline gives CDR1 SGHRS, CDR2 YFSETQ. CDR3 length equals 15 residues. The V and J ends lost 6 bases and 4 bases, in that order; junction bases with no gene match: 9. This CDR3 is CASTQTSGDLYEQYF. For the CDR3, the DNA is TGCGCCAGCACCCAGACTAGCGGGGACCTTTACGAGCAGTACTTC.

The chain couples TRBV9 to TRBJ2-7, with D tentatively TRBD2 (5 bases). Trimming removed 4 bases at V and 2 bases at J, with 10 bases between. Germline V CDR1 and CDR2: SGDLS, YYNGEE. This CDR3 comprises 13 residues. The CDR3 loop is CASSPDGTYEQYF. DNA of the CDR3: TGTGCCAGCAGCCCCGACGGGACCTACGAGCAGTACTTC.

This rearrangement joins TRBV5-5 to TRBJ1-2, with 9 bases that match TRBD1. CDR3 length equals 16 residues. Germline assignment: CDR1 SGHKS and CDR2 YYEKEE (reference sequence). V was pared by 3 bases and J by 3 bases, with 9 bases of the junction left unmatched. DNA of the CDR3: TGTGCCAGCAGCTCTACCTGGGACAGGGAAGACTATGGCTACACCTTC. This gives the protein CASSSTWDREDYGYTF.

The count of this clone is one. V gene TRBV9 combines with J gene TRBJ2-5; the match to TRBD2 covers 11 bases. The length of the CDR3 is 19 residues. The V gene end was trimmed by 4 bases and the J gene end by 2 bases; junction bases not matched to a gene: 16. Germline CDR1 and CDR2: SGDLS and YYNGEE. Written as DNA, the CDR3 is TGTGCCAGCAGCTCGAGAGCCCTGGGACTAGCGGCCTCACAAGAGACCCAGTACTTC. Its protein is CASSSRALGLAASQETQYF.

The chain links TRBV4-1 to TRBJ2-2; TRBD1 might be the D (6 bases). Germline lookup yields CDR1 MGHRA and CDR2 YSYEKL. The CDR3 runs to 16 residues. Trimming took 0 bases from V and 5 from J, leaving 13 bases between them. The CDR3 coding sequence is TGCGCCAGCAGCCAAGATCGGTCGAGGGGGACCGGGGAGCTGTTTTTT. Translation: CASSQDRSRGTGELFF.

In its sample, this clone was seen once. V is TRBV7-8 and J is TRBJ2-7; possibly TRBD1 for D (5 bases). From germline, CDR1 is SGHVS and CDR2 FQNEAQ. The CDR3 covers 14 residues. V was shortened by 2 bases and J by 2 bases, with 10 bases between the two germline ends. Here the CDR3 DNA reads TGTGCCAGCAGCTTAAGGACAACGACCTACGAGCAGTACTTC. It specifies CASSLRTTTYEQYF.

CDR3: CASSTDIPNTEAFF. The CDR3 bases are TGTGCCAGCAGTACTGACATTCCTAACACTGAAGCTTTCTTT. The rearrangement joins TRBV6-1 to TRBJ1-1; no clear D. The germline V gene encodes CDR1 MNHNS and CDR2 SASEGT. The CDR3 covers 14 residues. The V and J ends lost 5 bases and 2 bases respectively, with 12 bases between them.

The chain joins TRBV7-9 to TRBJ2-1; D is unresolved. V was shortened by 4 bases and J by 1 base, with 14 bases between the two germline ends. Germline CDR1 is SEHNR and CDR2 is FQNEAQ (reference sequence). The CDR3 is made up of 16 amino acids. The CDR3: CASSSLLRMSYNEQFF. In DNA, the CDR3 is TGTGCCAGCAGCTCCCTACTTAGAATGTCCTACAATGAGCAGTTCTTC.

The V gene is TRBV29-1, the J gene TRBJ2-1, with a possible D match to TRBD2 (5 bases). CDR1 and CDR2 from the germline V gene are SQVTM and ANQGSEA. V was cut by 7 bases and J by 9 bases, with 10 bases left in between. This CDR3 is built from 10 residues. CDR3 sequence: CSGREGEQFF. As DNA, the CDR3 is TGCAGCGGCCGAGAGGGTGAGCAGTTCTTC.

This sequence joins TRBV7-8 and TRBJ2-5; 13 bases line up with TRBD2. In germline, CDR1 is SGHVS, CDR2 FQNEAQ. The CDR3 totals 16 residues. After removal of 3 bases from V and 3 bases from J, the junction contained 4 bases not matched to a gene. CDR3 region: CASSFWTSGGKETQYF. The CDR3 region has the DNA TGTGCCAGCAGCTTCTGGACTAGCGGGGGTAAAGAGACCCAGTACTTC. The full variable domain, in which reference TRBV7-8 and TRBJ2-5 provide the parts outside the CDR3, is GAGVSQSPRYKVAKRGQDVALRCDPISGHVSLFWYQQALGQGPEFLTYFQNEAQLDKSGLPSDRFFAERPEGSVSTLKIQRTQQEDSAVYLCASSFWTSGGKETQYFGPGTRLLVL.

The chain uses TRBV11-2 and TRBJ2-1, with D possibly being TRBD2 (7 bases). Germline CDR1 reads SGHAT; CDR2 reads FQNNGV. The CDR3 loop spans 16 amino acids. Trimming left V 5 bases short and J 4 bases short, with 18 bases between. The CDR3 reads CASSPSRTRGYNEQFF. The CDR3 DNA is TGTGCCAGCAGCCCCAGTCGGACTAGGGGGTACAATGAGCAGTTCTTC. Variable domain in full (rest from reference TRBV11-2 and TRBJ2-1): EAGVAQSPRYKIIEKRQSVAFWCNPISGHATLYWYQQILGQGPKLLIQFQNNGVVDDSQLPKDRFSAERLKGVDSTLKIQPAKLEDSAVYLCASSPSRTRGYNEQFFGPGTRLTVL.

This chain connects TRBV7-9 to TRBJ2-1; TRBD2 might be the D (7 bases). Germline V gives CDR1 SEHNR, CDR2 FQNEAQ (reference sequence). Trimming removed 9 bases from V and 3 bases from J, with 12 bases in between. The CDR3 is 13 amino acids. The CDR3 bases are TGTGCCAGTTTAGGGGGGGACTACAATGAGCAGTTCTTC. This translates into CASLGGDYNEQFF.

The rearrangement uses TRBV27 and TRBJ2-3, with D tentatively TRBD2 (5 bases). V was clipped by 5 bases and J by 6 bases, with 12 bases between them. The CDR3 runs 13 residues. Germline CDR1 reads MNHEY; CDR2 reads SMNVEV (reference sequence). The CDR3 nucleotides are TGTGCCAGCAGTCCATTAGCGATGGATACGCAGTATTTT. It yields the protein CASSPLAMDTQYF.

The V and J genes are TRBV7-9 and TRBJ2-1, with 12 bases lining up with TRBD2. The CDR3 consists of 17 residues. Trimming removed 3 bases from V and 5 bases from J; junction bases left unmatched: 8. Germline V CDR1 and CDR2: SEHNR, FQNEAQ (reference sequence). The CDR3 loop is CASSLLLAGGKNNEQFF. The CDR3, as DNA: TGTGCCAGCAGCTTGTTACTAGCGGGGGGCAAAAACAATGAGCAGTTCTTC.

This chain joins TRBV9 and TRBJ2-5; TRBD2 matches at 13 bases. This CDR3 spans 16 amino acids. Trimming removed 4 bases from V and 3 bases from J; junction bases left unmatched: 6. CDR1 SGDLS and CDR2 YYNGEE come from the germline V gene. CDR3 sequence: CASSPGTSGTEETQYF. The CDR3 DNA follows: TGTGCCAGCAGCCCTGGGACTAGCGGGACCGAAGAGACCCAGTACTTC.

The chain joins TRBV5-4 to TRBJ2-3; 10 bases fit TRBD2. Germline V gene lookup returns CDR1 SGHNT and CDR2 YYREEE (reference sequence). This CDR3 is built from 17 residues. Trimming cost V 4 bases and J 4 bases; bases outside gene matches: 12. In DNA, the CDR3 is TGTGCCAGCAGCCGACTAGCGGGTCGACCTCGAGCAGATACGCAGTATTTT. It encodes CASSRLAGRPRADTQYF.

The rearrangement uses TRBV5-4 and TRBJ2-7; 7 bases line up with TRBD1. J was trimmed by 3 bases and V by 1 base; bases with no gene match: 7. Germline values: CDR1 SGHNT, CDR2 YYREEE (reference sequence). The CDR3 is 15 amino acids. The CDR3 loop is CASSLSPRQGYEQYF. The DNA for the CDR3 is TGTGCCAGCAGCTTGAGTCCGCGACAGGGCTACGAGCAGTACTTC.

This chain joins TRBV2 and TRBJ2-1; 9 bases align to TRBD1. This CDR3 region has 15 residues. CDR1 is SNHLY and CDR2 is FYNNEI in the germline V gene. V shed 6 bases, J shed 4 bases, and the junction held 7 bases outside the gene matches. The CDR3 DNA follows: TGTGCCAGCAGCGCCGGGACAGGGCTTTACAATGAGCAGTTCTTC. This codes for CASSAGTGLYNEQFF.